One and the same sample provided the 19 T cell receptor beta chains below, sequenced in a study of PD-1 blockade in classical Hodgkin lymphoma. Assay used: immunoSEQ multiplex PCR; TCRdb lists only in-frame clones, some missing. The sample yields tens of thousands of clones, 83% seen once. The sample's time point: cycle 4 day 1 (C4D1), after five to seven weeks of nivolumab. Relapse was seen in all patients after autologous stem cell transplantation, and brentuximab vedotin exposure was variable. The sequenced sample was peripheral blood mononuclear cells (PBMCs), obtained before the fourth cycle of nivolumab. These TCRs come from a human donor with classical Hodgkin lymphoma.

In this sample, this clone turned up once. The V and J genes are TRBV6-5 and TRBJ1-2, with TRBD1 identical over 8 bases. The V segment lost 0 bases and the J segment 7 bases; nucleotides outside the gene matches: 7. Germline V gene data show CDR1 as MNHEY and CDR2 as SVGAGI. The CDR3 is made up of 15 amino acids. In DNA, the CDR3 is TGTGCCAGCAGTTACTCTACAGGGGGGATGGCTGGCTACACCTTC. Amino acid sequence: CASSYSTGGMAGYTF.

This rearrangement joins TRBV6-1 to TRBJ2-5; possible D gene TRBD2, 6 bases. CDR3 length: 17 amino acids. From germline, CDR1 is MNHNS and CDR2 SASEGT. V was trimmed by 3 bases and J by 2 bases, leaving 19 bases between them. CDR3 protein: CASSDYTGPSGQETQYF. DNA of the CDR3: TGTGCCAGCAGTGACTACACCGGGCCCAGCGGGCAAGAGACCCAGTACTTC.

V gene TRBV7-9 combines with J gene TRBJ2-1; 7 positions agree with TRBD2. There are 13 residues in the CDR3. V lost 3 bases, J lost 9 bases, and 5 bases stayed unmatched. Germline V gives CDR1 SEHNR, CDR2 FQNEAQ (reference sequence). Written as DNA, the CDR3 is TGTGCCAGCAGCTTGTGGGAGGGAGCTGAGCAGTTCTTC. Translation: CASSLWEGAEQFF.

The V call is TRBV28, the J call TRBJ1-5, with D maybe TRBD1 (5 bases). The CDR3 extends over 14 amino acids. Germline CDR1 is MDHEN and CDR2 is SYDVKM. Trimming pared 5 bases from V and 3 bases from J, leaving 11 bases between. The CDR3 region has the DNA TGTGCCAGCAGTCCGACAGCAATCAATCAGCCCCAGCATTTT. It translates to CASSPTAINQPQHF.

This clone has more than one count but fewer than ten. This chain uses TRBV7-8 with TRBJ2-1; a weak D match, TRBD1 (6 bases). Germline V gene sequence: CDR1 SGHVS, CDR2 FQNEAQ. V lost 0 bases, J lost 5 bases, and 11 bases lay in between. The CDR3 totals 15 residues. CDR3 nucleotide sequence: TGTGCCAGCAGCTTAGCGCCACAGGGCGACAATGAGCAGTTCTTC. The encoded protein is CASSLAPQGDNEQFF.

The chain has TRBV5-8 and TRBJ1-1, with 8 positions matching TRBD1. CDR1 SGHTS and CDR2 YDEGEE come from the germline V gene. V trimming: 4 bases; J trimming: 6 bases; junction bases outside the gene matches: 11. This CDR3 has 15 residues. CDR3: CASSHGQGLGPEAFF. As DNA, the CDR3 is TGTGCCAGCAGCCACGGACAGGGACTAGGGCCTGAAGCTTTCTTT.

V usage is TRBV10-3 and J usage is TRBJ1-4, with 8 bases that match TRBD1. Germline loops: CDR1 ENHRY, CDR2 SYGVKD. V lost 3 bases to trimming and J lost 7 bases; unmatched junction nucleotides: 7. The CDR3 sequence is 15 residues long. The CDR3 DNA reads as TGTGCCATCAGTGATGAGGGGCAGGGGGCTGAAAAACTGTTTTTT. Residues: CAISDEGQGAEKLFF.

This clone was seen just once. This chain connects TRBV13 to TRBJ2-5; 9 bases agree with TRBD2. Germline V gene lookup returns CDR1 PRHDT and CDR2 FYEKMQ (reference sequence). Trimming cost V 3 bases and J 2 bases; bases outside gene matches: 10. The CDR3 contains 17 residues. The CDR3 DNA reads TGTGCCAGCAGCTTCAATAGCGGGAGTGAAGGGCAAGAGACCCAGTACTTC. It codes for CASSFNSGSEGQETQYF.

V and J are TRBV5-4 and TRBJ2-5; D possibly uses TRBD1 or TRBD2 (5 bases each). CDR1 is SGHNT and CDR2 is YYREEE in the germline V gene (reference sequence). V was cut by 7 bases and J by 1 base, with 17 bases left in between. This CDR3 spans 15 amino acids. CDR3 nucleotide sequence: TGTGCCAGCCACTCTACGCAGGGAGCCCAAGAGACCCAGTACTTC. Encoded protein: CASHSTQGAQETQYF.

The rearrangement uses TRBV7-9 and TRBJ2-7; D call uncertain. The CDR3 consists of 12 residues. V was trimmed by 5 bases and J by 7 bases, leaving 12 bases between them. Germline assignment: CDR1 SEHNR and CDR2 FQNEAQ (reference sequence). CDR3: CASSPVTWEQYF. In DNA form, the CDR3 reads TGTGCCAGCAGCCCAGTCACATGGGAGCAGTACTTC.

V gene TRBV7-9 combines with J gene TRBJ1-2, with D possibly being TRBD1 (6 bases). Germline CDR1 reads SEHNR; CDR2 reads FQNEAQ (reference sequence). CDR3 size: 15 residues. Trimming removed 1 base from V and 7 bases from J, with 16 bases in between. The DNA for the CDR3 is TGTGCCAGCAGCTTAGAAGGGGGGCAGTGGTTTGGCTACACCTTC. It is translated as CASSLEGGQWFGYTF.

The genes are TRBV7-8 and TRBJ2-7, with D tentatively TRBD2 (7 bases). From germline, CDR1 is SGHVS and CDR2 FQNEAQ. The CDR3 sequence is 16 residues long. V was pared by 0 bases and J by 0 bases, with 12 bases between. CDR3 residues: CASSLARGAVSYEQYF. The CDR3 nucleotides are TGTGCCAGCAGCTTAGCTCGGGGGGCCGTCTCCTACGAGCAGTACTTC.

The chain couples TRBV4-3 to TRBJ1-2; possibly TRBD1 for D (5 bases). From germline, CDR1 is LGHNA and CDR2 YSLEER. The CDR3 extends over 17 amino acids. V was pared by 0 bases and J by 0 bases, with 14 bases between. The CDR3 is CASSQDLGAGANYGYTF. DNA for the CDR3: TGCGCCAGCAGCCAAGACCTAGGGGCAGGAGCTAACTATGGCTACACCTTC.

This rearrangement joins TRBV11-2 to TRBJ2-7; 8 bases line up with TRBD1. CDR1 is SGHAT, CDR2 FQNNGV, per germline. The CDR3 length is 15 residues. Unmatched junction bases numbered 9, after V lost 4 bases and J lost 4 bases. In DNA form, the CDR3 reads TGTGCCAGCAGCTCCCTGACAGGGGCACGGTACGAGCAGTACTTC. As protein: CASSSLTGARYEQYF.

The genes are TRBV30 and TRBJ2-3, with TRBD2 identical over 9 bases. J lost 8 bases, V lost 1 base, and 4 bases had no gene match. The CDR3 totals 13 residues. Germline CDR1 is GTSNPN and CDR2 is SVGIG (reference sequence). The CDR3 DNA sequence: TGTGCCTGGAGTGCGTTAGCGGGAGTTACGCAGTATTTT. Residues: CAWSALAGVTQYF.

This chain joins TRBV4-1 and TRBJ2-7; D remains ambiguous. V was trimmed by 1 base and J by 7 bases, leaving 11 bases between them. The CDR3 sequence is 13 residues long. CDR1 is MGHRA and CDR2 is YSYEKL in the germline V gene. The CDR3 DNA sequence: TGCGCCAGCAGCCAAGGGGTCTGGGGAGAGCAGTACTTC. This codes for CASSQGVWGEQYF.

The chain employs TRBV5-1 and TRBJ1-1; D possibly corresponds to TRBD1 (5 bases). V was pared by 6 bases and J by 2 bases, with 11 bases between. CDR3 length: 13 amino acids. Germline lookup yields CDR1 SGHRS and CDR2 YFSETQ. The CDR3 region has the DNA TGCGCCAGCAAGCCAGGGAGTAACACTGAAGCTTTCTTT. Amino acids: CASKPGSNTEAFF.

CDR3: CASSPRTGDGNIQYF. CDR3 nucleotide sequence: TGTGCCAGCAGCCCCCGGACAGGGGATGGAAACATTCAGTACTTC. The J gene is TRBJ2-4, the V gene TRBV11-2; 9 nucleotides agree with TRBD1. CDR1 is SGHAT, CDR2 FQNNGV, per germline. The CDR3 is 15 residues long. Trimming took 5 bases from V and 6 from J; bases not matched to a gene: 8.

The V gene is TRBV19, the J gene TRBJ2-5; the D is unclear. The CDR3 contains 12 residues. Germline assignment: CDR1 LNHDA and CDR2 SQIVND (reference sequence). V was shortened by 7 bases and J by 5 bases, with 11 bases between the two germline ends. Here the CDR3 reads CASTSKGETQYF. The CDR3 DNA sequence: TGTGCCAGTACCAGTAAAGGGGAGACCCAGTACTTC.